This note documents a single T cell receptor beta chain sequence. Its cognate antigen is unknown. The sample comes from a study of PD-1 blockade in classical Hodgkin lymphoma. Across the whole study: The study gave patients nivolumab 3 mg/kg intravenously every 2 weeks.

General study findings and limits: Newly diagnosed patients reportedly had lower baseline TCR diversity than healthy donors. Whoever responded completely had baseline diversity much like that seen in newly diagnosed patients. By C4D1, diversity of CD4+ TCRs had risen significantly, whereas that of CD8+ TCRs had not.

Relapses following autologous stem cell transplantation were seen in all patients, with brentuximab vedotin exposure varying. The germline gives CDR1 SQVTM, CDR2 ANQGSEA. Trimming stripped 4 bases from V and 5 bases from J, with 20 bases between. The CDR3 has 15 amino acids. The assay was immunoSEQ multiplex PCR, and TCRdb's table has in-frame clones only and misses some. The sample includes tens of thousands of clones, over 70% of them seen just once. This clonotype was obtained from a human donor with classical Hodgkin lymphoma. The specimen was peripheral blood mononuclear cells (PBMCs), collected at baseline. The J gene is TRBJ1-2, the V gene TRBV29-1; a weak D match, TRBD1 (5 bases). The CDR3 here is CSVGISRDHLYGYTF. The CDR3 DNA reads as TGCAGCGTTGGTATCTCCCGGGACCACCTTTATGGCTACACCTTC.